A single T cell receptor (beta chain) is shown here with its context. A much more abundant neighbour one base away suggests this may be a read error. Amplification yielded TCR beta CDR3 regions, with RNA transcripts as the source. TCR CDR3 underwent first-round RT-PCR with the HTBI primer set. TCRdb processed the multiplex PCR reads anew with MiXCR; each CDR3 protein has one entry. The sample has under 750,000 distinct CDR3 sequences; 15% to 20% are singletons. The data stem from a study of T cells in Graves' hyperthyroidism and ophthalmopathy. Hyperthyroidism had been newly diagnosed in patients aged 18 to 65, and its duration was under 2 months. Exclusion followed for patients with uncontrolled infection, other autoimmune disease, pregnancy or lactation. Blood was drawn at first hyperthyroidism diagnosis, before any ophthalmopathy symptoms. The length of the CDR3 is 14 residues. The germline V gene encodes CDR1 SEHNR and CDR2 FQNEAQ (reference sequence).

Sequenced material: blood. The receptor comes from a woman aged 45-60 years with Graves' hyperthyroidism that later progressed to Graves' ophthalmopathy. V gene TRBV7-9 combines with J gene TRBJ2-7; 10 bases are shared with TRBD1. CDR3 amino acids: CASSTDRGSYERYF. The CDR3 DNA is TGTGCCAGCAGCACGGACAGGGGGTCCTACGAGCGGTACTTC.